The rows below give T cell receptor beta chains drawn from one sample of a study of blood T cell repertoires in COVID-19. Here immunoSEQ multiplex PCR was the method, and the copy in TCRdb shows in-frame clones only, minus some. This sample has approximately 180,000 clones, with 80% to 90% found just once. The sequencing sample was made of peripheral blood. The receptors here all came from a man aged 55 to 70 with acute or convalescent COVID-19. CDR3s include the opening cysteine and the closing phenylalanine or tryptophan. A D gene is named only where the DNA matches it firmly. Expanded clones are given a class, and other clones once, few, many or no size at all.

abundance: once; d_gene: -; j_gene: TRBJ1-2; v_gene: TRBV20-1; len: 11; CDR3aa: CSALGGKGYTF; CDR3nt: TGCAGTGCCTTGGGAGGGAAGGGCTACACCTTC
abundance: -; d_gene: -; j_gene: TRBJ1-5; v_gene: TRBV12-5; len: 17; CDR3aa: CASGLVPGISRGQPQHF; CDR3nt: TGTGCTAGTGGTTTGGTACCTGGTATCTCTAGGGGTCAGCCCCAGCATTTT
abundance: few; d_gene: TRBD1; j_gene: TRBJ1-2; v_gene: TRBV18; len: 15; CDR3aa: CASSPYTRGNYGYTF; CDR3nt: TGTGCCAGCTCACCGTATACCAGGGGGAACTATGGCTACACCTTC
abundance: -; d_gene: TRBD2; j_gene: TRBJ2-5; v_gene: TRBV5-6; len: 15; CDR3aa: CASSARNGGTETQYF; CDR3nt: TGTGCCAGCAGCGCCCGGAACGGGGGGACAGAGACCCAGTACTTC
abundance: -; d_gene: -; j_gene: TRBJ1-1; v_gene: TRBV5-1; len: 14; CDR3aa: CASRNGQLNTEAFF; CDR3nt: TGCGCCAGCAGGAACGGACAGCTGAACACTGAAGCTTTCTTT
abundance: few; d_gene: -; j_gene: TRBJ2-7; v_gene: TRBV7-2; len: 14; CDR3aa: CASSPQQGRNEQYF; CDR3nt: TGTGCCAGCAGCCCCCAGCAGGGGCGAAACGAGCAGTACTTC
abundance: -; d_gene: TRBD2; j_gene: TRBJ2-3; v_gene: TRBV5-1; len: 16; CDR3aa: CASSLVLAGGSDTQYF; CDR3nt: TGCGCCAGCAGCTTGGTATTAGCGGGAGGTTCAGATACGCAGTATTTT
abundance: -; d_gene: TRBD1; j_gene: TRBJ2-5; v_gene: TRBV27; len: 15; CDR3aa: CASKPGTGPKETQYF; CDR3nt: TGTGCCAGCAAGCCCGGGACAGGACCTAAAGAGACCCAGTACTTC
abundance: -; d_gene: TRBD2; j_gene: TRBJ2-3; v_gene: TRBV7-2; len: 15; CDR3aa: CASSYSGRAADTQYF; CDR3nt: TGTGCCAGCAGTTATAGCGGGAGGGCCGCAGATACGCAGTATTTT
abundance: -; d_gene: TRBD1; j_gene: TRBJ1-2; v_gene: TRBV19; len: 14; CDR3aa: CASRRGTGDYGYTF; CDR3nt: TGTGCCAGTAGGAGGGGGACAGGCGACTATGGCTACACCTTC